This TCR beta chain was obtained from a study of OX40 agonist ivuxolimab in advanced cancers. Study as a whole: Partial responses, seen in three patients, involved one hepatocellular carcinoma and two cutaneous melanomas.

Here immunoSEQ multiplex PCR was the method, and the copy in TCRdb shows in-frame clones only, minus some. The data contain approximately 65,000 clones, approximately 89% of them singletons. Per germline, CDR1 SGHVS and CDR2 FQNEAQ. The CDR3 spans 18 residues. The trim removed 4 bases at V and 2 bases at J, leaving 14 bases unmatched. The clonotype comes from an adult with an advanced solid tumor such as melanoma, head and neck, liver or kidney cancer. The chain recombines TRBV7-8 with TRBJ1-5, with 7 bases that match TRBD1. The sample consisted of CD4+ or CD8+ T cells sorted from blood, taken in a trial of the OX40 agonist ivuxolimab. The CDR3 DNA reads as TGTGCCAGCAGCTCCGGGACAGCACTTGTAGGGGGCAATCAGCCCCAGCATTTT. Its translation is CASSSGTALVGGNQPQHF.